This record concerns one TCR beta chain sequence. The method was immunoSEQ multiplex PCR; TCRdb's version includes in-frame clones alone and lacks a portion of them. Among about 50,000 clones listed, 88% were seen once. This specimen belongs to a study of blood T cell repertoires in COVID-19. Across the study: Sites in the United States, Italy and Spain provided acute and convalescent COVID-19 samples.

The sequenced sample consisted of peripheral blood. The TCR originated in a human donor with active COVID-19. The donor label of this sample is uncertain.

The CDR3 is CASSYGQGLQPQHF. CDR3 sequence (DNA): TGTGCCAGCAGTTACGGGCAGGGACTCCAGCCCCAGCATTTT. The chain recombines TRBV6-6 with TRBJ1-5; D may be TRBD1 (5 bases). Per the germline V gene, CDR1 is MNHNY and CDR2 is SVGAGI (reference sequence). The germline V and J ends were trimmed by 2 bases and 7 bases, with 12 bases remaining between them. The CDR3 contains 14 residues.